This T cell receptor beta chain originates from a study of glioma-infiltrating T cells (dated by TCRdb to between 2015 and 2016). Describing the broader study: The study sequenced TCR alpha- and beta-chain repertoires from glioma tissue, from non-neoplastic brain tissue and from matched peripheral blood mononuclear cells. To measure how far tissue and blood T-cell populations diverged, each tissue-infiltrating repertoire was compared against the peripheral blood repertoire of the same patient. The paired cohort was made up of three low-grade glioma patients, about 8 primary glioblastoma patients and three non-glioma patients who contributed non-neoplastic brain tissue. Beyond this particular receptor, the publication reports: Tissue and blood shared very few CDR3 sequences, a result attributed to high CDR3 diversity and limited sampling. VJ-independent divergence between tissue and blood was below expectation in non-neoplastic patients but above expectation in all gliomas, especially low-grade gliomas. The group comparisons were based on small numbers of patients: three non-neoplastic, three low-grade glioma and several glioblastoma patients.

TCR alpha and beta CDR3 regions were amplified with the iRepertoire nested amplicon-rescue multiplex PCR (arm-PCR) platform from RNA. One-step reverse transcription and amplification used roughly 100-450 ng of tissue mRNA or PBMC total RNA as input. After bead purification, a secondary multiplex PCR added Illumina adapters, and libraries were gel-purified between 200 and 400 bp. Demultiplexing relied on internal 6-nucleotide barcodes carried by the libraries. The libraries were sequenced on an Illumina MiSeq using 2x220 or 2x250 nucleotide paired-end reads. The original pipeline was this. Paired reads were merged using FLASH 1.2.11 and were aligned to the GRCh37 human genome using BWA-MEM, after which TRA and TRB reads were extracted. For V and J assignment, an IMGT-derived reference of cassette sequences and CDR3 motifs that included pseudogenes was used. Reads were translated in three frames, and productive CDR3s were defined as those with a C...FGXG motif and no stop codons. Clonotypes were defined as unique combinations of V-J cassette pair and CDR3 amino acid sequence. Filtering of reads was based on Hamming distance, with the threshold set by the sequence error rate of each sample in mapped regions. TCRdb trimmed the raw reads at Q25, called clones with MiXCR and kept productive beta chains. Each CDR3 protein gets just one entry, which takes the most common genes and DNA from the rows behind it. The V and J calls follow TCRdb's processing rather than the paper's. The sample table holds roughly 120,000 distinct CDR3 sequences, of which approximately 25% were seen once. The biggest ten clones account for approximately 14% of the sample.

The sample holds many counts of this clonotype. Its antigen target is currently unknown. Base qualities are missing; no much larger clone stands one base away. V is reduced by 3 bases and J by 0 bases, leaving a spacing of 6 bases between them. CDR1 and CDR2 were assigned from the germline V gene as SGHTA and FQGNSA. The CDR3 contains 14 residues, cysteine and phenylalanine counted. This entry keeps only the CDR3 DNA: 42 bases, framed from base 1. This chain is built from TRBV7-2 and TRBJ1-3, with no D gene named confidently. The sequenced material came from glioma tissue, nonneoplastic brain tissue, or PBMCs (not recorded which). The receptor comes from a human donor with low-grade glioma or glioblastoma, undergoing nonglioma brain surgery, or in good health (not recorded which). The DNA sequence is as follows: TGTGCCAGCAGCTTCACGCACTCTGGAAACACCATATATTTT. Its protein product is CASSFTHSGNTIYF.